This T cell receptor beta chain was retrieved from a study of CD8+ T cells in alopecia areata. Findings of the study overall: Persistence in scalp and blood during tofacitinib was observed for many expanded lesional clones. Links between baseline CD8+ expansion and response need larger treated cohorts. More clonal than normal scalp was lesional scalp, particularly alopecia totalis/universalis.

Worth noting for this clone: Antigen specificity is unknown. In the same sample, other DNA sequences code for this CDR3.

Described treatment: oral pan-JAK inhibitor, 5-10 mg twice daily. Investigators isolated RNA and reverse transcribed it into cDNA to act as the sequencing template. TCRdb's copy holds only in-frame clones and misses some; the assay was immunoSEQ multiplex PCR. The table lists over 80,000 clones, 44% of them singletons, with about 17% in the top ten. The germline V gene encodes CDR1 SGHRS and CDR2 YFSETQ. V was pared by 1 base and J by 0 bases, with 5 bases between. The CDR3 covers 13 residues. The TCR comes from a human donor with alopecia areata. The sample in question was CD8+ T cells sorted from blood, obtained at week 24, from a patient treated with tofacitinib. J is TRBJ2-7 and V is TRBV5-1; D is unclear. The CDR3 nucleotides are TGCGCCAGCAGCTTGAGGTCCTCCTACGAGCAGTACTTC. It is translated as CASSLRSSYEQYF.